The next 9 T cell receptor beta chains were all read from a single sample in a study of T cell responses to AZD1222 COVID-19 vaccine. Assay used: immunoSEQ multiplex PCR; TCRdb lists only in-frame clones, some missing. The table includes about 130,000 clones, 92% detected once. The source was peripheral blood, collected 28 days after the second AZD1222 dose. Source of these receptors: an adult who received the AZD1222 COVID-19 vaccine.

This chain uses TRBV13 with TRBJ2-4; D tentatively fits TRBD1 or TRBD2 (5 bases each). CDR3 length equals 21 residues. CDR1 is PRHDT and CDR2 is FYEKMQ in the germline V gene (reference sequence). V lost 5 bases and J lost 0, with 29 bases in between. The CDR3 region is CASSRYRDRLTDTLAKNIQYF. The CDR3 DNA reads TGTGCCAGCAGCCGATACCGGGATCGGTTGACAGATACATTAGCCAAAAACATTCAGTACTTC.

This chain joins TRBV5-6 and TRBJ2-7, with a weak D call TRBD2 (6 bases). The length of the CDR3 is 16 residues. Germline V CDR1 and CDR2: SGHDT, YYEEEE. V was trimmed by 3 bases and J by 1 base, leaving 17 bases between them. The CDR3 is CASSSDAGRSSYEQYF. The CDR3 nucleotides read TGTGCCAGCAGCTCGGATGCGGGACGATCTTCCTACGAGCAGTACTTC. The full variable domain, its missing parts supplied by reference TRBV5-6 and TRBJ2-7, is DAGVTQSPTHLIKTRGQQVTLRCSPKSGHDTVSWYQQALGQGPQFIFQYYEEEERQRGNFPDRFSGHQFPNYSSELNVNALLLGDSALYLCASSSDAGRSSYEQYFGPGTRLTVT.

The J gene is TRBJ2-2, the V gene TRBV7-2; D is uncertain. CDR3 size: 14 residues. The germline CDR1 and CDR2 sequences are SGHTA and FQGNSA. The V end was cut by 2 bases, the J end by 7 bases, with 11 bases between. The CDR3 loop is CASSLPPNGGELFF. CDR3 DNA: TGTGCCAGCAGCTTACCCCCGAACGGCGGGGAGCTGTTTTTT.

The chain uses TRBV5-1 and TRBJ2-2, with 7 bases identical to TRBD2. Germline lookup yields CDR1 SGHRS and CDR2 YFSETQ. The trim removed 6 bases at V and 5 bases at J, leaving 13 bases unmatched. CDR3 length equals 16 residues. Here the CDR3 reads CASKLNREVRTGELFF. In DNA, the CDR3 is TGCGCCAGCAAACTAAATCGGGAGGTCCGAACCGGGGAGCTGTTTTTT.

This clone was seen only once. V gene TRBV6-5 combines with J gene TRBJ2-1, with 7 bases aligning to TRBD1. The germline V gene encodes CDR1 MNHEY and CDR2 SVGAGI. The CDR3 has 15 residues. J lost 3 bases, V lost 9 bases, and 11 bases had no gene match. CDR3 sequence (DNA): TGTGCCAGGGGGCCCGGGACAGACTGCTACAATGAGCAGTTCTTC. It translates to CARGPGTDCYNEQFF.

V gene TRBV18 combines with J gene TRBJ1-5, with 7 bases lining up with TRBD1. This CDR3 is 16 amino acids long. Per the germline V gene, CDR1 is KGHSH and CDR2 is LQKENI. V was clipped by 0 bases and J by 5 bases; unmatched bases: 7. As DNA, the CDR3 is TGTGCCAGCTCACCACCGAGGCAGGGGACAGATCAGCCCCAGCATTTT. It codes for CASSPPRQGTDQPQHF.

The chain uses TRBV5-1 and TRBJ1-6; D unresolved. V shed 0 bases and J shed 6 bases, with 4 bases lying between them. Germline V gene sequence: CDR1 SGHRS, CDR2 YFSETQ. This CDR3 is built from 13 residues. The CDR3, as DNA: TGCGCCAGCAGCTTGGAGGCTAATTCACCCCTCCACTTT. It yields the protein CASSLEANSPLHF.

The chain has TRBV6-2 or TRBV6-3 and TRBJ2-7, with 10 bases that match TRBD2. Germline-derived CDR1 and CDR2 are MNHEY and SVGEGT. The CDR3 runs to 17 residues. The junction had 11 bases not matched to a gene; V was cut back by 2 bases and J by 4 bases. CDR3 region: CASSYGGAGGRPYEQYF. The CDR3 bases are TGTGCCAGCAGTTACGGCGGAGCGGGAGGGCGCCCATACGAGCAGTACTTC.

This chain joins TRBV5-6 and TRBJ2-7; 10 bases are shared with TRBD2. CDR3 size: 17 residues. V gave up 4 bases and J gave up 2 bases; unmatched junction bases: 12. Germline-derived CDR1 and CDR2 are SGHDT and YYEEEE. CDR3 in DNA: TGTGCCAGCAGCCGTCCGGGACTAGCGAACACGGCCTACGAGCAGTACTTC. Encoded protein: CASSRPGLANTAYEQYF.